This T cell receptor (beta chain) is drawn from a study of cytotoxic CD8 clonotypes in ibrutinib-treated CLL. Across the whole study: Responses: roughly 25 partial, 2 complete; after median around 68 months, about 15 stayed remitted, some twelve progressed. Study-level findings and limits: Before falling back toward baseline at progression, clonality had risen at the time of ibrutinib response.

The repertoire was sequenced with immunoSEQ multiplex PCR; TCRdb's copy has only in-frame clones and lacks some. Among roughly 300,000 clones listed, around 69% were seen once. As for this clone: Its specificity is unknown.

The CDR3 totals 15 residues. CDR1 and CDR2 from the germline V gene are LGHNA and YSLEER. With V trimmed by 0 bases and J by 2 bases, 4 bases remained unmatched. The specimen comprised PBMCs, sampled at disease progression, from a patient treated with ibrutinib. The sequence came from a human donor with chronic lymphocytic leukemia. V gene TRBV4-3 combines with J gene TRBJ2-7; TRBD2 aligns across 7 bases. CDR3 DNA: TGCGCCAGCAGCCAAGACGCGGGAGTAACCTACGAGCAGTACTTC. It yields the protein CASSQDAGVTYEQYF.